These 3 T cell receptor beta chains came from one sample sequenced in a study of cytomegalovirus exposure and HLA in healthy donors. PCR was performed using 60 Vbeta and 13 Jbeta primers. Clones were read by immunoSEQ multiplex PCR, and TCRdb kept only the in-frame ones, dropping some. The sample yields over 65,000 clones, 67% seen once. Sequencing was performed on PBMCs. The source of these receptors is a woman aged 45-60 years in good health and CMV-seropositive.

V gene TRBV7-6 combines with J gene TRBJ2-2, with D possibly being TRBD2 (7 bases). CDR1 and CDR2 (germline): SGHVS, FNYEAQ. This CDR3 spans 15 amino acids. V lost 4 bases to trimming and J lost 7 bases, with 16 bases between them. The CDR3 sequence: CASSSGGGAGGELFF. Here the CDR3 DNA reads TGTGCCAGCAGCTCTGGCGGGGGCGCAGGCGGGGAGCTGTTTTTT.

This clone has just one count. The V call is TRBV27, the J call TRBJ2-7, with a tentative D call TRBD1 (5 bases). V was clipped by 6 bases and J by 6 bases, with 21 bases between them. The germline gives CDR1 MNHEY, CDR2 SMNVEV (reference sequence). The CDR3 loop spans 15 amino acids. CDR3 sequence (DNA): TGTGCCAGCAGCCCCCGGTTAGGGGCTGTATTCGAGCAGTACTTC. Translation: CASSPRLGAVFEQYF.

The rearrangement uses TRBV6-1 and TRBJ2-1; TRBD2 matches 14 bases. The V segment lost 8 bases and the J segment 3 bases; nucleotides outside the gene matches: 3. The CDR3 length is 15 residues. Germline V gene sequence: CDR1 MNHNS, CDR2 SASEGT. DNA for the CDR3: TGTGCCAGCCGGACTAGCGGGGGGATCTACAATGAGCAGTTCTTC. Protein product: CASRTSGGIYNEQFF.